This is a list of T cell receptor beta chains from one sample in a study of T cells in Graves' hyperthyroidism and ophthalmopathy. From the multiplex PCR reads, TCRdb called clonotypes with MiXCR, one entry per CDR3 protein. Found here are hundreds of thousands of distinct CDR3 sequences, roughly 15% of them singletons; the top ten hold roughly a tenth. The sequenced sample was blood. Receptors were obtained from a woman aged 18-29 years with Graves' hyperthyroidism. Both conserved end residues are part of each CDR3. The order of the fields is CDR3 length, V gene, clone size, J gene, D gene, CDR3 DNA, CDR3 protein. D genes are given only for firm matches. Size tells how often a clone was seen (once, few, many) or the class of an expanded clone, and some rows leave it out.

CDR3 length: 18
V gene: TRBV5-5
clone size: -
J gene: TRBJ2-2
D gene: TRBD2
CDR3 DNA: TGTGCCAGCAGCTCCGGGAGCGGCCTAGCGGAAACCACCGGGGAGCTGTTTTTT
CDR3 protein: CASSSGSGLAETTGELFF

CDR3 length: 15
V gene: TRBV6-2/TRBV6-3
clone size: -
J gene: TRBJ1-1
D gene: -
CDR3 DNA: TGTGCCAGCAGTTACTTGATCCAGGGAGACACTGAAGCTTTCTTT
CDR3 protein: CASSYLIQGDTEAFF

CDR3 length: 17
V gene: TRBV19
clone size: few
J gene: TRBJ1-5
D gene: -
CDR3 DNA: TGTGCCAGTAGTATAGTGGCAGGTTGGGATAGCAATCAGCCCCAGCATTTT
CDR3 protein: CASSIVAGWDSNQPQHF

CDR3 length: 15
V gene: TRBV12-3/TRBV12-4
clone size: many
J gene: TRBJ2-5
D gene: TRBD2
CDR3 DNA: TGTGCCAGCAGCCCGCGGGGGGTTTACCAAGAGACCCAGTACTTC
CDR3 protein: CASSPRGVYQETQYF

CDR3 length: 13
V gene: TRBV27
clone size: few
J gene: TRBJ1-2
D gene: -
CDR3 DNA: TGTGCCGGCAGTTTCGGTCTGAACTATGGCTACACCTTC
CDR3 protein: CAGSFGLNYGYTF

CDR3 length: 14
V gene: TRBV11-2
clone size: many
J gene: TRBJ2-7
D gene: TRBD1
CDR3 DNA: TGTGCCAGCAGCAACCGGGACAGAGAGGTCGAGCAGTACTTC
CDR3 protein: CASSNRDREVEQYF

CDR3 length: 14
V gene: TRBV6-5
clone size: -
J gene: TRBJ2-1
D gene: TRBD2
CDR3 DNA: TGTGCCAGCAGTTACGGGCGGGGGTACAATGAGCAGTTCTTC
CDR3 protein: CASSYGRGYNEQFF

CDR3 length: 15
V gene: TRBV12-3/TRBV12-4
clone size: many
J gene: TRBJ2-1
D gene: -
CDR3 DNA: TGTGCCAGCAGTCTGGCGGGGGCTTCCGGGGGTGAGCAGTTCTTC
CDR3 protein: CASSLAGASGGEQFF

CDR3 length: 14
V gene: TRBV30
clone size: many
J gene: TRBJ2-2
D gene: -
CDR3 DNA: TGTGCCTGGACCTCGGGGCTAGGGACCGGGGAGCTGTTTTTT
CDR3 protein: CAWTSGLGTGELFF

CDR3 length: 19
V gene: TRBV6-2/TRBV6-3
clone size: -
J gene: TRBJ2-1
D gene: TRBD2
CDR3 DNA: TGTGCCAGCAGTTACTCCGGGACTAGCGGCCCCCGCCCCTACAATGAGCAGTTCTTC
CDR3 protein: CASSYSGTSGPRPYNEQFF

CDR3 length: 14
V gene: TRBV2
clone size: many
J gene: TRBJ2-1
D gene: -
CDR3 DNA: TGTGCCACCGCAAGGGGTACTTCCTACAATGAGCAGTTCTTC
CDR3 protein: CATARGTSYNEQFF

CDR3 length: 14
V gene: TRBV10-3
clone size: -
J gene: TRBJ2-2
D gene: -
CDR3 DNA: TGTGCCATCAGTGAGGGAGGGCTCACCGGGGAGCTGTTTTTT
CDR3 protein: CAISEGGLTGELFF

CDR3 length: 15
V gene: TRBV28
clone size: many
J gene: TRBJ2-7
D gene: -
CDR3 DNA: TGTGCCAGCAGTTCGCCGGGCCTGAGCGCCTACGAGCAGTACTTC
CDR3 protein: CASSSPGLSAYEQYF

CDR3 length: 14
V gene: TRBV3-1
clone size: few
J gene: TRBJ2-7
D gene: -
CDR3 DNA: TGTGCCAGCAGCCTCCCGACAGCCCCTTACGAGCAGTACTTC
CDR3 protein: CASSLPTAPYEQYF

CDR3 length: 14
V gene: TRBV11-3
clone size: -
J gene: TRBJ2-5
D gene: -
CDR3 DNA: TGTGCCAGCAGCTTAGGCGCATCCGAAGGGGCCCAGTACTTC
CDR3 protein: CASSLGASEGAQYF

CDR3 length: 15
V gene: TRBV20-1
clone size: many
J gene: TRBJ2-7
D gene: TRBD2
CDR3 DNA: TGCAGTGCTGACGGTGTAGCGGGAGAGCCCTACGAGCAGTACTTC
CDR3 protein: CSADGVAGEPYEQYF

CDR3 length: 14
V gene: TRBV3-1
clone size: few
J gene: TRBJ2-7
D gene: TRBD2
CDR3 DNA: TGTGCCAGCAGCTCTCGACTAGCGGTCTACGAGCAGTACTTC
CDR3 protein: CASSSRLAVYEQYF

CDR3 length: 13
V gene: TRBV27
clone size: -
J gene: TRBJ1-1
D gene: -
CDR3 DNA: TGTGCCAGCAGTTACTCAGTCGACACTGAAGCTTTCTTT
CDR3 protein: CASSYSVDTEAFF

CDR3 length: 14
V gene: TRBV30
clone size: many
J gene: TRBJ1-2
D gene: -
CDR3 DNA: TGTGCCTGGATAACGCCCGGGGCCAGCTATGGCTACACCTTC
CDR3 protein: CAWITPGASYGYTF

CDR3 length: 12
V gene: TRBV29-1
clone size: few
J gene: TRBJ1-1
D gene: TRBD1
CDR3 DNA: TGTAGCGCCCTATGGAAAGGGGGCGAAGCTTTCTTT
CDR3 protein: CSALWKGGEAFF

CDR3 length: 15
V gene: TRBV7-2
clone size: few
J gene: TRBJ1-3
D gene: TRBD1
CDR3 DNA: TGTGCCAGCAGCCGACAGGGACGCACTGGAAACACCATATATTTT
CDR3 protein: CASSRQGRTGNTIYF

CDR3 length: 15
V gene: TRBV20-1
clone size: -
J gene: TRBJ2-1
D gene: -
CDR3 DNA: TGCAGTGCTAGGGCCCGACCCAACTCCTACAATGAGCAGTTCTTC
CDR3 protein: CSARARPNSYNEQFF

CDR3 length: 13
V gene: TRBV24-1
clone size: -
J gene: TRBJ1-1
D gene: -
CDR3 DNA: TGTGCCACCAGGGGGAGGAGGAACACTGAAGCTTTCTTT
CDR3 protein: CATRGRRNTEAFF

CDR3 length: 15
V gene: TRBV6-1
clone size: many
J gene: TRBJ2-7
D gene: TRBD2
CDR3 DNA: TGTGCCAGCAGTAACCAGCGGGGAGCCTCCTACGAGCAGTACTTC
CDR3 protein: CASSNQRGASYEQYF

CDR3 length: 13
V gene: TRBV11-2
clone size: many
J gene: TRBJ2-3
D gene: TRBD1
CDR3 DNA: TGTGCCAGCAGGGACAGGGGTTCAGATACGCAGTATTTT
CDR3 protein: CASRDRGSDTQYF

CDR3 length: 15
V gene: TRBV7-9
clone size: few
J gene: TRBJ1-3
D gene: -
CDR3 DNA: TGTGCCAGCAGCCAGGACAGCGAGACTGGAAACACCATATATTTT
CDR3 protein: CASSQDSETGNTIYF

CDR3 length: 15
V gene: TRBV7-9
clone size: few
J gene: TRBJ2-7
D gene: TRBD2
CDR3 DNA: TGTGCCAGCAGCTTAGGGGCCGGGACTAGCAACGAGCAGTACTTC
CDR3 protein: CASSLGAGTSNEQYF

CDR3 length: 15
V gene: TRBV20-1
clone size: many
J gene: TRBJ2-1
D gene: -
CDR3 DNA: TGCAGTGCCAGTAGGGAAACAGGGTCCTACAATGAGCAGTTCTTC
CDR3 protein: CSASRETGSYNEQFF

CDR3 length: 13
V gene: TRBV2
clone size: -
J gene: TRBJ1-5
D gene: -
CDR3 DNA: TGTGCCAGCAGTGACGTCCGCCCGAAGCCCCAGCATTTT
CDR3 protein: CASSDVRPKPQHF

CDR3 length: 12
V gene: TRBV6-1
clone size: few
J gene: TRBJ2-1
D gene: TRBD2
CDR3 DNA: TGTGCCAGCAGTAGACTAGCGGGAGTAGAGTTCTTC
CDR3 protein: CASSRLAGVEFF

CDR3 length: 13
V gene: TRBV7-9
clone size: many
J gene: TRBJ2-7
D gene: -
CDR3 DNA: TGTGCCAGCAGCCCTCCGGGACTTAGCGAGCAGTACTTC
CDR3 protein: CASSPPGLSEQYF

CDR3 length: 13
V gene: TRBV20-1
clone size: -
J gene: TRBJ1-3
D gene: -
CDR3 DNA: TGCAGTGCGGTGGACAACTCTGGAAACACCATATATTTT
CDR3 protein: CSAVDNSGNTIYF

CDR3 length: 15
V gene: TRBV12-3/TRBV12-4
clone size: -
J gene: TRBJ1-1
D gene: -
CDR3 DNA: TGTGCCAGCAGTTACGCCGGGACCACCTCCGGAGGAGCTTTCTTT
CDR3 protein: CASSYAGTTSGGAFF

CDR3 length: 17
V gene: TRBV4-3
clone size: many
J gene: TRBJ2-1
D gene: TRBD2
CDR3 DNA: TGCGCCAGCAGCCAAGATCCGCCAGCGGGAGGTCAGAATGAGCAGTTCTTC
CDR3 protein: CASSQDPPAGGQNEQFF

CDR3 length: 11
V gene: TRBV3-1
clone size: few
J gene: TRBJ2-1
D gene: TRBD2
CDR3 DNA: TGTGCCAGCAGTTGGGGGGGAGGACAGTTCTTC
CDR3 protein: CASSWGGGQFF

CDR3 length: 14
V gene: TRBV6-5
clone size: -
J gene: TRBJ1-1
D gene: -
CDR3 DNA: TGTGCCAGCAGTTACGGGGGGGAGGGAGCTGAAGCTTTCTTT
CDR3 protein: CASSYGGEGAEAFF

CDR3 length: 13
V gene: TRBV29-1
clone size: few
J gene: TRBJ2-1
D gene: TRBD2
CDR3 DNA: TGCAGCGGGGAGGGCGGGACGAACAGTGAGCAGTTCTTC
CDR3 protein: CSGEGGTNSEQFF

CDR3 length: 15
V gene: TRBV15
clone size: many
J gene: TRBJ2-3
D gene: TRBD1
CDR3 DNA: TGTGCCACCAGCAGAGATGCAGGGGGCAGTGGTACGCAGTATTTT
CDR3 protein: CATSRDAGGSGTQYF

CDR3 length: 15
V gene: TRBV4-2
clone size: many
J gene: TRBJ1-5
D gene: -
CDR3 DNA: TGTGCCAGCAGCCAATCTCCAAATAGCAATCAGCCCCAGCATTTT
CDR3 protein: CASSQSPNSNQPQHF

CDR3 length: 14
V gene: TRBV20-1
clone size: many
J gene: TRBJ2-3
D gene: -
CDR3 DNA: TGCAGTGCTCCGCTAGGAGGTGGCACAGATACGCAGTATTTT
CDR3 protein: CSAPLGGGTDTQYF

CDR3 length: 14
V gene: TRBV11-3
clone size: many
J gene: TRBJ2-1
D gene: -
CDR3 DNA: TGTGCCAGCAGCTTGGGGATGGGGAACAATGAGCAGTTCTTC
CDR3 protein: CASSLGMGNNEQFF